A selection of T cell receptor beta chains follows, all from one sample in a study of blood T cell repertoires in COVID-19. The assay was immunoSEQ multiplex PCR, and TCRdb's table has in-frame clones only and misses some. This sample yields some 330,000 clones, of which approximately 88% are seen a single time; about 4.7% belongs to the top ten. The sequenced material came from PBMCs or T cells enriched from blood (not recorded which). The origin of the receptors is a man aged 25 to 45 who had recovered from COVID-19. The CDR3 runs from the conserved cysteine through the conserved F or W. The D gene is left open where the match is weak. Expanded clones get a size class; other rows say once, few or many, or leave the size out.

J gene: TRBJ2-7; clone size: .; V gene: TRBV14; D gene: .; CDR3 protein: CASSSGTYEQYF; CDR3 DNA: TGTGCCAGCAGTTCAGGTACATACGAGCAGTACTTC
J gene: TRBJ2-5; clone size: once; V gene: TRBV5-6; D gene: TRBD1; CDR3 protein: CASSSSGTGDETQYF; CDR3 DNA: TGTGCCAGCAGCTCGTCCGGGACAGGAGACGAGACCCAGTACTTC
J gene: TRBJ1-1; clone size: .; V gene: TRBV19; D gene: TRBD1; CDR3 protein: CASSISGTGFYTEAFF; CDR3 DNA: TGTGCCAGTAGTATCTCCGGGACAGGGTTTTATACTGAAGCTTTCTTT
J gene: TRBJ1-2; clone size: .; V gene: TRBV23-1; D gene: TRBD1; CDR3 protein: CASSPRQGALNGYTF; CDR3 DNA: TGCGCCAGCAGTCCCCGACAGGGGGCGCTTAATGGCTACACCTTC
J gene: TRBJ2-3; clone size: few; V gene: TRBV5-1; D gene: .; CDR3 protein: CASRRESGTDTQYF; CDR3 DNA: TGCGCCAGCAGACGGGAGTCGGGCACAGATACGCAGTATTTT
J gene: TRBJ1-3; clone size: .; V gene: TRBV10-3; D gene: .; CDR3 protein: CAISELEGSGNTIYF; CDR3 DNA: TGTGCCATCAGTGAGTTAGAGGGCTCTGGAAACACCATATATTTT
J gene: TRBJ1-6; clone size: .; V gene: TRBV19; D gene: .; CDR3 protein: CASSIGTYNSPLHF; CDR3 DNA: TGTGCCAGTAGTATAGGTACCTATAATTCACCCCTCCACTTT
J gene: TRBJ2-2; clone size: few; V gene: TRBV13; D gene: .; CDR3 protein: CASSLERTGSTGELFF; CDR3 DNA: TGTGCCAGCAGCTTAGAACGTACAGGGAGTACCGGGGAGCTGTTTTTT
J gene: TRBJ2-7; clone size: .; V gene: TRBV11-2; D gene: .; CDR3 protein: CASSRQSHSYEQYF; CDR3 DNA: TGTGCCAGCAGCCGCCAGTCTCACTCCTACGAGCAGTACTTC
J gene: TRBJ1-2; clone size: .; V gene: TRBV24-1; D gene: .; CDR3 protein: CATSRDTSNYGYTF; CDR3 DNA: TGTGCCACCAGCCGGGACACTAGTAACTATGGCTACACCTTC
J gene: TRBJ2-7; clone size: .; V gene: TRBV6-5; D gene: .; CDR3 protein: CALAEAAGLFYEQYF; CDR3 DNA: TGTGCCCTGGCGGAGGCGGCAGGCTTGTTCTACGAGCAGTACTTC
J gene: TRBJ1-1; clone size: .; V gene: TRBV7-9; D gene: TRBD1; CDR3 protein: CASSHSGQRNTEAFF; CDR3 DNA: TGTGCCAGCAGCCACTCGGGACAGCGGAACACTGAAGCTTTCTTT
J gene: TRBJ1-1; clone size: .; V gene: TRBV19; D gene: .; CDR3 protein: CASLQGNTEAFF; CDR3 DNA: TGTGCCAGTCTGCAGGGGAACACTGAAGCTTTCTTT
J gene: TRBJ2-1; clone size: .; V gene: TRBV19; D gene: TRBD2; CDR3 protein: CASSIVVAGGREQFF; CDR3 DNA: TGTGCCAGTAGTATAGTAGTAGCGGGGGGGCGCGAGCAGTTCTTC
J gene: TRBJ1-5; clone size: .; V gene: TRBV2; D gene: .; CDR3 protein: CASSERPGAVNQPQHF; CDR3 DNA: TGTGCCAGCAGTGAAAGGCCAGGGGCCGTCAATCAGCCCCAGCATTTT
J gene: TRBJ1-1; clone size: .; V gene: TRBV6-5; D gene: .; CDR3 protein: CASSSYDRRDTF; CDR3 DNA: TGTGCCAGCAGTTCGTATGACCGGAGGGATACCTTT
J gene: TRBJ2-2; clone size: .; V gene: TRBV15; D gene: .; CDR3 protein: CATSSDRRGTGELFF; CDR3 DNA: TGTGCCACCAGCAGTGATCGCAGAGGGACCGGGGAGCTGTTTTTT
J gene: TRBJ2-1; clone size: .; V gene: TRBV5-4; D gene: .; CDR3 protein: CASSLGTRKGNEQFF; CDR3 DNA: TGTGCCAGCAGCCTCGGGACAAGGAAAGGCAATGAGCAGTTCTTC
J gene: TRBJ1-2; clone size: .; V gene: TRBV28; D gene: .; CDR3 protein: CASSSRQAYNPYYGYTF; CDR3 DNA: TGTGCCAGCAGTTCCAGACAGGCTTACAACCCCTACTATGGCTACACCTTC
J gene: TRBJ2-7; clone size: few; V gene: TRBV5-1; D gene: TRBD1; CDR3 protein: CASSLLTGVVYEQYF; CDR3 DNA: TGCGCCAGCAGCTTGCTTACAGGGGTGGTCTACGAGCAGTACTTC
J gene: TRBJ1-3; clone size: .; V gene: TRBV11-2; D gene: TRBD1; CDR3 protein: CASSLETGSGNTIYF; CDR3 DNA: TGTGCCAGCAGCTTAGAGACAGGGTCTGGAAACACCATATATTTT
J gene: TRBJ1-6; clone size: .; V gene: TRBV4-1; D gene: TRBD1; CDR3 protein: CASSPRTGNSPLHF; CDR3 DNA: TGCGCCAGCAGCCCCCGGACAGGCAATTCACCCCTCCACTTT
J gene: TRBJ1-5; clone size: .; V gene: TRBV15; D gene: TRBD1; CDR3 protein: CATSREGTGGYQPQHF; CDR3 DNA: TGTGCCACCAGCAGAGAGGGGACAGGGGGTTATCAGCCCCAGCATTTT
J gene: TRBJ2-2; clone size: .; V gene: TRBV14; D gene: .; CDR3 protein: CASSQARGWTGELFF; CDR3 DNA: TGTGCCAGCAGCCAAGCCCGGGGTTGGACCGGGGAGCTGTTTTTT
J gene: TRBJ2-2; clone size: few; V gene: TRBV6-5; D gene: TRBD2; CDR3 protein: CASSLTSGDTGELFF; CDR3 DNA: TGTGCCAGCAGCCTGACTAGCGGGGACACCGGGGAGCTGTTTTTT
J gene: TRBJ1-4; clone size: .; V gene: TRBV7-9; D gene: TRBD1; CDR3 protein: CASSPLTGNEKLFF; CDR3 DNA: TGTGCCAGCAGCCCCTTGACAGGGAACGAAAAACTGTTTTTT
J gene: TRBJ2-2; clone size: .; V gene: TRBV27; D gene: TRBD2; CDR3 protein: CASSFAGGVTGELFF; CDR3 DNA: TGTGCCAGCAGTTTTGCGGGGGGCGTCACCGGGGAGCTGTTTTTT
J gene: TRBJ1-5; clone size: .; V gene: TRBV15; D gene: .; CDR3 protein: CATSRAQQPQHF; CDR3 DNA: TGTGCCACCAGCAGGGCACAGCAGCCCCAGCATTTT
J gene: TRBJ2-5; clone size: .; V gene: TRBV28; D gene: TRBD1; CDR3 protein: CASSSLTGAPETQYF; CDR3 DNA: TGTGCCAGCAGTTCCTTGACAGGGGCCCCAGAGACCCAGTACTTC
J gene: TRBJ2-1; clone size: .; V gene: TRBV19; D gene: .; CDR3 protein: CASSKRRGASTFNNEQFF; CDR3 DNA: TGTGCCAGTAGTAAACGTCGGGGGGCCTCTACGTTTAACAATGAGCAGTTCTTC
J gene: TRBJ2-3; clone size: once; V gene: TRBV2; D gene: TRBD2; CDR3 protein: CASSQTPSPPTSGSTDTQYF; CDR3 DNA: TGTGCCAGCAGCCAAACTCCCAGCCCTCCAACTAGCGGGAGCACAGATACGCAGTATTTT
J gene: TRBJ1-2; clone size: .; V gene: TRBV28; D gene: TRBD1; CDR3 protein: CAILGGTGAYGYTF; CDR3 DNA: TGTGCCATCCTGGGGGGGACAGGAGCCTATGGCTACACCTTC
J gene: TRBJ1-5; clone size: once; V gene: TRBV27; D gene: .; CDR3 protein: CASSVHSNQPQHF; CDR3 DNA: TGTGCCAGCAGTGTCCATAGCAATCAGCCCCAGCATTTT
J gene: TRBJ1-1; clone size: .; V gene: TRBV25-1; D gene: .; CDR3 protein: CASRQGMNTEAFF; CDR3 DNA: TGTGCCAGCAGGCAGGGCATGAACACTGAAGCTTTCTTT